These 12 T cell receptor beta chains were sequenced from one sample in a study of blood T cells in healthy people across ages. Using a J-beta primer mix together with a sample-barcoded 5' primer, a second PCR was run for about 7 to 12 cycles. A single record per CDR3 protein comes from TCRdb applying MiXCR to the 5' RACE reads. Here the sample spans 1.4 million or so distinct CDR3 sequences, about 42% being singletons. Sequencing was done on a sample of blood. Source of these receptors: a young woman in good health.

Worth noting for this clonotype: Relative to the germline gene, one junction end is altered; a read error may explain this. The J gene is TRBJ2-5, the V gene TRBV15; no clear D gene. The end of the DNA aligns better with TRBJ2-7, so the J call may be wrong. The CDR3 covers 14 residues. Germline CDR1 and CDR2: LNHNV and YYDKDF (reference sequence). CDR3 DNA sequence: TGTGCCACCAGAAGAGATTTAGTAACCTACGAGCAGTACTTC. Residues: CATRRDLVTYEQYF.

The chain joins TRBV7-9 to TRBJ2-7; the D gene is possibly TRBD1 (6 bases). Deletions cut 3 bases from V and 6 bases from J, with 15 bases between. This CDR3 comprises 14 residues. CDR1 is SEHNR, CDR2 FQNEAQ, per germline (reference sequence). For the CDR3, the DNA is TGTGCCAGCAGCTTTTCCAGGGGTTCGGTCGAGCAGTACTTC. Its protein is CASSFSRGSVEQYF.

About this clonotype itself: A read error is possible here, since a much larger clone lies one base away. Here the CDR3 reads CSARRAGVYEQYF. The CDR3 nucleotides are TGCAGTGCTAGACGAGCGGGGGTCTACGAGCAGTACTTC. The chain recombines TRBV20-1 with TRBJ2-7; 8 nucleotides match TRBD2. The CDR3 spans 13 residues. V was pared by 2 bases and J by 3 bases, with 3 bases of the junction left unmatched. Germline CDR1 is DFQATT and CDR2 is SNEGSKA (reference sequence).

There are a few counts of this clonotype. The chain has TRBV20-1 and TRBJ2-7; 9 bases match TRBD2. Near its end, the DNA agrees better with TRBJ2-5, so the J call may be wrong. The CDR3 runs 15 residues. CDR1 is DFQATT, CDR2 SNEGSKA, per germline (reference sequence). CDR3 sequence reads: CSARAGVAGVETQYF. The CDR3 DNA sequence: TGCAGTGCTAGGGCGGGGGTAGCGGGAGTCGAGACCCAGTACTTC.

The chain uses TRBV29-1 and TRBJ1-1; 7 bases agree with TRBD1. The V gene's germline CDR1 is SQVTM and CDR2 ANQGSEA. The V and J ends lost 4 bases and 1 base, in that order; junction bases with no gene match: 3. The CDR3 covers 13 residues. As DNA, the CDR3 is TGCAGCGTTGGGGACAGAACGAACACTGAAGCTTTCTTT. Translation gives CSVGDRTNTEAFF.

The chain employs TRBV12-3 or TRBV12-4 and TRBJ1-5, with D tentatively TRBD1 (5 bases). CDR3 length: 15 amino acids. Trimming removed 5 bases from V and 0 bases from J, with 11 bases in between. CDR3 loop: CASSVGVYSNQPQHF. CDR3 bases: TGTGCCAGCAGTGTAGGGGTCTATAGCAATCAGCCCCAGCATTTT.

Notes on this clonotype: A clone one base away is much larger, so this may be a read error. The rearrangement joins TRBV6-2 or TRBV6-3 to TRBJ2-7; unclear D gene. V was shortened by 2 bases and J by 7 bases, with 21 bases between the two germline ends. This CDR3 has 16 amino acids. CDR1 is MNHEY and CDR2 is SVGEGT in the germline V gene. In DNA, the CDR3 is TGTGCCAGCAGTTACCCTTACTCCCTTGACATCAATGAGCAGTACTTC. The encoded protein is CASSYPYSLDINEQYF.

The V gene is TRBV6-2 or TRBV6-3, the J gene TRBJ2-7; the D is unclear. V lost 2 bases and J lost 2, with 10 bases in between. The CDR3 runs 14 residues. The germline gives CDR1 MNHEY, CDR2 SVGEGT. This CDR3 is CASSYPAYPYEQYF. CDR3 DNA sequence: TGTGCCAGCAGTTACCCCGCTTATCCCTACGAGCAGTACTTC.

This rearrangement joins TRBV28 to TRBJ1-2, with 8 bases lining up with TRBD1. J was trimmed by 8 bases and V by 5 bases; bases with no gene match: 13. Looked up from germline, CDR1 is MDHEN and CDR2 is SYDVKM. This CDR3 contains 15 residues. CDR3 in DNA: TGTGCCAGCAGTGCAAGGACAGGGAAAATGGAAGGCTACACCTTC. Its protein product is CASSARTGKMEGYTF.

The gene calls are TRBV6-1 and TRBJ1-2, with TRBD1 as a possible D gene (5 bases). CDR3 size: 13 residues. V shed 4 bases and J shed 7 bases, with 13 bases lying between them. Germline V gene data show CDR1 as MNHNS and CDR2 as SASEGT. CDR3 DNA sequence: TGTGCCAGCAGTGGCAGGGAGATGGGTGGCTACACCTTC. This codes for CASSGREMGGYTF.

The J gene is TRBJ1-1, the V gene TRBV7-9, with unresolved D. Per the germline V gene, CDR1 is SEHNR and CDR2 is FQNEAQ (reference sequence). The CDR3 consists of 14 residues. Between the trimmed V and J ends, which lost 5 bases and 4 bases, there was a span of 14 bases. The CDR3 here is CASSPAPRSTEAFF. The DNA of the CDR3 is TGTGCCAGCAGCCCCGCTCCACGGAGCACTGAAGCTTTCTTT.

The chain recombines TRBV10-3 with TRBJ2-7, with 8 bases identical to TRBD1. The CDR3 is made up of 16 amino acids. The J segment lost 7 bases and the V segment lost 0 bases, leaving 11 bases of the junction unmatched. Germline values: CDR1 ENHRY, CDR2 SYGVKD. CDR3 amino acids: CAISESPGQVLNEQYF. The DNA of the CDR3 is TGTGCCATCAGTGAGTCGCCGGGACAGGTCCTCAATGAGCAGTACTTC.